A single sample is the source of the 32 T cell receptor beta chains below, sequenced in a study of pediatric ulcerative colitis. The data were produced by immunoSEQ multiplex PCR, yet TCRdb's version contains in-frame clones alone and is incomplete. In the table there are about 60,000 clones, over 70% of which are singletons. The sample was blood. These receptors originate from a boy younger than 18 who was a control in a study of pediatric ulcerative colitis.

The chain recombines TRBV4-3 with TRBJ2-7; 10 bases are shared with TRBD2. The J segment lost 2 bases and the V segment lost 4 bases, leaving 8 bases of the junction unmatched. Germline V gene sequence: CDR1 LGHNA, CDR2 YSLEER. The CDR3 contains 16 residues. The CDR3 protein is CASSPIAGGLTYEQYF. CDR3 nucleotides: TGCGCCAGCAGCCCTATAGCGGGGGGCTTGACCTACGAGCAGTACTTC.

This clone showed up just a few times. Other DNA sequences in this specimen translate into the identical CDR3. The chain uses TRBV28 and TRBJ2-1; 8 nucleotides line up with TRBD1. With 5 bases clipped from V and 5 bases from J, the junction kept 2 bases outside the gene matches. The CDR3 consists of 13 residues. Germline V lookup: CDR1 MDHEN, CDR2 SYDVKM. As DNA, the CDR3 is TGTGCCAGCAGTGTGACAGGGGACAATGAGCAGTTCTTC. This encodes CASSVTGDNEQFF.

The V and J genes are TRBV9 and TRBJ1-3; D perhaps matches TRBD1 (5 bases). The germline gives CDR1 SGDLS, CDR2 YYNGEE. V was trimmed by 0 bases and J by 1 base, leaving 14 bases between them. This CDR3 region has 17 residues. CDR3 nucleotide sequence: TGTGCCAGCAGCGTAGGGCCTCCATCAGGGTCTGGAAACACCATATATTTT. Protein: CASSVGPPSGSGNTIYF.

The CDR3 DNA reads TGTGCCAGCAGTGGACAGGGAACTGGGGCCAACGTCCTGACTTTC. Its protein product is CASSGQGTGANVLTF. The V and J genes are TRBV6-1 and TRBJ2-6, with TRBD1 matching 7 bases. The germline V gene has CDR1 MNHNS and CDR2 SASEGT. This CDR3 comprises 15 residues. The trim removed 4 bases at V and 2 bases at J, leaving 2 bases unmatched.

The chain couples TRBV6-6 to TRBJ1-6; unclear D gene. This CDR3 is built from 12 residues. The V gene lost 1 base and the J gene lost 15 bases, with 10 bases spanning the gap. The germline gives CDR1 MNHNY, CDR2 SVGAGI (reference sequence). The CDR3 nucleotides are TGTGCCAGCAGTTACTTGTCCGGTGTCCTCCACTTT. It is translated as CASSYLSGVLHF.

The CDR3: CASSYGLGAHEQYF. The CDR3 nucleotides read TGTGCCAGCAGTTACGGTTTAGGGGCCCACGAGCAGTACTTC. This rearrangement joins TRBV6-5 to TRBJ2-7, with D perhaps TRBD1 (5 bases). Looked up from germline, CDR1 is MNHEY and CDR2 is SVGAGI. The CDR3 sequence is 14 residues long. Trimming removed 2 bases from V and 5 bases from J, with 13 bases in between.

This clone was counted once. V gene TRBV19 combines with J gene TRBJ1-1, with D tentatively TRBD1 (5 bases). Germline V gene sequence: CDR1 LNHDA, CDR2 SQIVND (reference sequence). The germline V and J ends were trimmed by 8 bases and 4 bases, with 14 bases remaining between them. This CDR3 region has 13 residues. CDR3 DNA: TGTGCCAGTGGGGACGGTGGGGTCACTGAAGCTTTCTTT. This encodes CASGDGGVTEAFF. Full variable domain (missing parts from reference TRBV19 and TRBJ1-1): DGGITQSPKYLFRKEGQNVTLSCEQNLNHDAMYWYRQDPGQGLRLIYYSQIVNDFQKGDIAEGYSVSREKKESFPLTVTSAQKNPTAFYLCASGDGGVTEAFFGQGTRLTVV.

The rearrangement links TRBV5-6 to TRBJ2-3, with TRBD1 identical over 7 bases. After removal of 4 bases from V and 0 bases from J, the junction contained 5 bases not matched to a gene. This CDR3 is 15 amino acids long. Looked up from germline, CDR1 is SGHDT and CDR2 is YYEEEE. This chain's CDR3 is CASSPGTASTDTQYF. The CDR3 nucleotides read TGTGCCAGCAGCCCGGGGACAGCTAGCACAGATACGCAGTATTTT.

The chain recombines TRBV27 with TRBJ1-2, with 10 bases identical to TRBD1. CDR1 and CDR2 from the germline V gene are MNHEY and SMNVEV (reference sequence). J was trimmed by 7 bases and V by 5 bases; bases with no gene match: 13. The CDR3 contains 16 residues. The DNA for the CDR3 is TGTGCCAGCAGTGGAACCGGGACAGGGGTTTTGAGTGGCTACACCTTC. The encoded protein is CASSGTGTGVLSGYTF.

This rearrangement joins TRBV2 to TRBJ2-1, with TRBD1 matching over 8 bases. CDR1 and CDR2 from the germline V gene are SNHLY and FYNNEI. Trimming cost V 4 bases and J 4 bases; bases outside gene matches: 6. The CDR3 is 15 residues long. CDR3 protein: CASSADRGPYNEQFF. The CDR3 DNA sequence: TGTGCCAGCAGTGCCGACAGGGGACCTTACAATGAGCAGTTCTTC.

The J gene is TRBJ2-3, the V gene TRBV6-4; 7 nucleotides agree with TRBD2. The CDR3 loop spans 15 amino acids. The ends lost 2 bases at V and 0 bases at J; junction bases unmatched: 2. In germline, CDR1 is MRHNA, CDR2 SNTAGT. CDR3 sequence: CASSDGGGSTDTQYF. The CDR3 DNA is TGTGCCAGCAGTGACGGCGGGGGTAGCACAGATACGCAGTATTTT.

The chain couples TRBV7-2 to TRBJ1-2; no clear D gene. CDR1 and CDR2 (germline): SGHTA, FQGNSA. Trimming shortened V by 6 bases and J by 3 bases, and 11 bases separated the two germline ends. The CDR3 has 13 amino acids. DNA for the CDR3: TGTGCCAGCAGGCCCGTGGTAGACTATGGCTACACCTTC. Translation: CASRPVVDYGYTF.

The rearrangement joins TRBV7-2 to TRBJ2-7, with a tentative D call TRBD2 (6 bases). V was clipped by 3 bases and J by 4 bases, with 13 bases between them. Per germline, CDR1 SGHTA and CDR2 FQGNSA. The CDR3 is 14 residues long. The CDR3: CASSFPGVKYEQYF. The CDR3 bases are TGTGCCAGCAGCTTCCCGGGGGTCAAATACGAGCAGTACTTC.

The chain uses TRBV7-2 and TRBJ1-1; D is unclear. The CDR3 contains 12 residues. V was trimmed by 0 bases and J by 8 bases, leaving 7 bases between them. CDR1 and CDR2 (germline): SGHTA, FQGNSA. The CDR3 coding sequence is TGTGCCAGCAGCTTAGCAGGGCGAGAAGCTTTCTTT. Translation: CASSLAGREAFF.

This clone was seen a few times. The genes are TRBV25-1 and TRBJ2-7, with unresolved D. The V gene's germline CDR1 is MGHDK and CDR2 SYGVNS. The length of the CDR3 is 12 residues. V was clipped by 3 bases and J by 4 bases, with 7 bases between them. In DNA form, the CDR3 reads TGTGCCAGCAGTGACAGGCTTTACGAGCAGTACTTC. This sequence encodes CASSDRLYEQYF.

The chain employs TRBV4-1 and TRBJ2-1; D is unclear. Germline values: CDR1 MGHRA, CDR2 YSYEKL. The ends were cut back, 5 bases at V and 8 bases at J, with 19 bases in the middle. The CDR3 contains 15 residues. The chain's CDR3 is CASSAERPHGDEQFF. CDR3 DNA sequence: TGCGCCAGCAGCGCAGAGAGGCCTCATGGGGATGAGCAGTTCTTC.

CDR3 bases: TGTGCCAGCAGCTTTGAGCGGGACTACGAGCAGTACTTC. Translation gives CASSFERDYEQYF. J is TRBJ2-7 and V is TRBV7-2, with 7 bases fitting TRBD2. CDR1 is SGHTA and CDR2 is FQGNSA in the germline V gene. The CDR3 covers 13 residues. J was trimmed by 3 bases and V by 3 bases; bases with no gene match: 2.

V usage is TRBV7-2 and J usage is TRBJ2-1; possibly TRBD2 for D (6 bases). Per germline, CDR1 SGHTA and CDR2 FQGNSA. V lost 5 bases, J lost 0 bases, and 20 bases lay in between. The CDR3 length is 18 residues. The CDR3 here is CASSKVPGGASSYNEQFF. The CDR3 nucleotides read TGTGCCAGCAGCAAAGTCCCCGGCGGGGCAAGCTCCTACAATGAGCAGTTCTTC.

The J gene is TRBJ1-1, the V gene TRBV2; 11 bases match TRBD1. This CDR3 comprises 15 residues. Germline-derived CDR1 and CDR2 are SNHLY and FYNNEI. J lost 0 bases, V lost 7 bases, and 4 bases had no gene match. The CDR3 nucleotides read TGTGCCAGCAAAGGGACAGGGGGGATGAACACTGAAGCTTTCTTT. This sequence encodes CASKGTGGMNTEAFF.

The chain has TRBV25-1 and TRBJ2-7, with a weak D call TRBD1 (5 bases). This CDR3 comprises 13 residues. Between the trimmed V and J ends, which lost 4 bases and 8 bases, there was a span of 15 bases. Germline values: CDR1 MGHDK, CDR2 SYGVNS. The CDR3: CASSGLPAGQQYF. The DNA for the CDR3 is TGTGCCAGCAGTGGCCTGCCCGCAGGGCAGCAGTACTTC.

The gene calls are TRBV27 and TRBJ2-6, with a weak D call TRBD2 (5 bases). V shed 7 bases and J shed 0 bases, with 16 bases lying between them. The length of the CDR3 is 17 residues. Germline V gene lookup returns CDR1 MNHEY and CDR2 SMNVEV (reference sequence). The CDR3 region has the DNA TGTGCCAGCACCAACGGTTACGGGGTCTCTGGGGCCAACGTCCTGACTTTC. Translated: CASTNGYGVSGANVLTF.

This clone was seen a single time. The chain links TRBV9 to TRBJ2-1; 9 bases agree with TRBD2. Germline assignment: CDR1 SGDLS and CDR2 YYNGEE. The junction had 13 bases not matched to a gene; V was cut back by 4 bases and J by 5 bases. The CDR3 loop spans 17 amino acids. CDR3: CASSPRTSVFFDNEQFF. For the CDR3, the DNA is TGTGCCAGCAGCCCGCGGACTAGCGTTTTCTTTGACAATGAGCAGTTCTTC.

This sequence joins TRBV15 and TRBJ2-5; perhaps D is TRBD1 or TRBD2 (5 bases each). The CDR3 consists of 14 residues. Deletions cut 0 bases from V and 4 bases from J, with 9 bases between. The germline gives CDR1 LNHNV, CDR2 YYDKDF (reference sequence). CDR3 protein: CATSRDLGTETQYF. In DNA, the CDR3 is TGTGCCACCAGCAGAGATTTAGGGACAGAGACCCAGTACTTC.

The V call is TRBV5-6, the J call TRBJ2-7, with 10 bases fitting TRBD2. V lost 4 bases, J lost 10 bases, and 8 bases stayed unmatched. The germline gives CDR1 SGHDT, CDR2 YYEEEE. This CDR3 spans 13 amino acids. CDR3 residues: CASSAASGGAQYF. The CDR3, as DNA: TGTGCCAGCAGCGCCGCCAGCGGGGGGGCTCAGTACTTC.

The rearrangement joins TRBV20-1 to TRBJ2-1, with D tentatively TRBD2 (7 bases). Germline V gene data show CDR1 as DFQATT and CDR2 as SNEGSKA (reference sequence). CDR3 length: 11 residues. V gave up 4 bases and J gave up 14 bases, with 15 bases separating them. Written as DNA, the CDR3 is TGCAGTGCTATAGGCGGGGGCCCCGAGTTCTTC. Translating gives CSAIGGGPEFF.

J is TRBJ2-2 and V is TRBV6-6; 10 bases fit TRBD1. The CDR3 runs to 16 residues. V gave up 6 bases and J gave up 5 bases; unmatched junction bases: 9. The germline gives CDR1 MNHNY, CDR2 SVGAGI (reference sequence). The CDR3 is CASSQGGDRGTGELFF. As DNA, the CDR3 is TGTGCCAGCAGCCAAGGGGGGGACAGGGGAACCGGGGAGCTGTTTTTT.

The chain employs TRBV6-4 and TRBJ2-2; 7 bases map to TRBD1. V trimming: 2 bases; J trimming: 2 bases; junction bases outside the gene matches: 2. CDR3 length equals 15 residues. Germline-derived CDR1 and CDR2 are MRHNA and SNTAGT. The CDR3 spells CASSDRDSNTGELFF. DNA for the CDR3: TGTGCCAGCAGTGACCGGGACAGCAACACCGGGGAGCTGTTTTTT.

This clone was recorded once. The chain has TRBV6-5 and TRBJ2-1, with no clear D. In germline, CDR1 is MNHEY, CDR2 SVGAGI. The V end lost 0 bases, the J end lost 8 bases, and 8 bases lay between the germline ends. The CDR3 runs to 13 residues. CDR3 sequence reads: CASSYSYDHEQFF. In DNA form, the CDR3 reads TGTGCCAGCAGTTACTCGTATGATCATGAGCAGTTCTTC.

The chain has TRBV21-1 and TRBJ1-2. TRBV21-1 is shown as a pseudogene. The CDR3 is 13 amino acids. The CDR3 region has the DNA TGTGCCAGCAGTTTCGGGACGATTGGCGGTTACACCTTC. The encoded protein is CASSFGTIGGYTF.

The J gene is TRBJ1-2, the V gene TRBV2; no firm D call. There are 14 residues in the CDR3. The germline V and J ends were trimmed by 6 bases and 4 bases, with 15 bases remaining between them. Germline CDR1 reads SNHLY; CDR2 reads FYNNEI. The DNA for the CDR3 is TGTGCCAGCAGCCCTATTACGGATACCTATGGCTACACCTTC. It translates to CASSPITDTYGYTF.

This chain connects TRBV28 to TRBJ1-4; D is perhaps TRBD1 (5 bases). From germline, CDR1 is MDHEN and CDR2 SYDVKM. The CDR3 totals 16 residues. V was clipped by 6 bases and J by 8 bases, with 22 bases between them. In nucleotides, the CDR3 is TGTGCCAGCAGCCCCGGGATCGGGGGGAACAGAGAAAAACTGTTTTTT. As protein: CASSPGIGGNREKLFF.

The chain has TRBV27 and TRBJ2-7; a possible D gene is TRBD1 (6 bases). Trimming took off 3 bases at V and 7 bases at J, with 25 bases between the two ends. Germline V gives CDR1 MNHEY, CDR2 SMNVEV (reference sequence). The CDR3 runs to 17 residues. The CDR3 protein is CASSFLGTGTNGREQYF. Written as DNA, the CDR3 is TGTGCCAGCAGTTTTTTGGGTACAGGGACGAACGGGCGAGAGCAGTACTTC.